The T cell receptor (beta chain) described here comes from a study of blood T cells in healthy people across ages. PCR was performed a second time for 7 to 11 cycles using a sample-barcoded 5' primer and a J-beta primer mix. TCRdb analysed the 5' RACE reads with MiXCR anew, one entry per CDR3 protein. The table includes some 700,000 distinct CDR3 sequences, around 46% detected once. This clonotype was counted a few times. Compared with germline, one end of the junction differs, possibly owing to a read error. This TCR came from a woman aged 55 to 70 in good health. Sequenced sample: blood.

The CDR3 coding sequence is TGTGCCAGCACAGGGGCTACCTACAGTGAGCAGTTCTTC. It yields the protein CASTGATYSEQFF. The chain combines TRBV6-2 or TRBV6-3 with TRBJ2-1; maybe TRBD1 (6 bases). CDR3 length: 13 residues. Germline V gene sequence: CDR1 MNHEY, CDR2 SVGEGT.